The following is a TCR beta chain sequence with its context. The antigen is unknown. This table comes from immunoSEQ multiplex PCR, and its TCRdb copy is limited to in-frame clones, with some not included. The sample records 80,000 or so clones, around 90% being singletons. The entry originates in a study of T cell responses to AZD1222 COVID-19 vaccine. Germline values: CDR1 SGHRS, CDR2 YFSETQ. This CDR3 has 14 residues. The V and J ends lost 4 bases and 4 bases respectively, with 14 bases between them. Whole-study results and caveats: Regions 160-218 and 743-854 held dominance among vaccine-associated CD4 TCRs, which spanned spike. In a largely white British group with more females than males, clonal diversity was possibly underestimated.

The starting material was peripheral blood, obtained on day 0 of AZD1222 vaccination. The gene calls are TRBV5-1 and TRBJ1-2, with D possibly being TRBD1 (5 bases). The TCR sequence derives from an adult in good health. Here the CDR3 DNA reads TGCGCCAGCAGCCCCGGGACGGTCGGCTATGGCTACACCTTC. Encoded protein: CASSPGTVGYGYTF. The full variable domain, completed using reference TRBV5-1 and TRBJ1-2, is KAGVTQTPRYLIKTRGQQVTLSCSPISGHRSVSWYQQTPGQGLQFLFEYFSETQRNKGNFPGRFSGRQFSNSRSEMNVSTLELGDSALYLCASSPGTVGYGYTFGSGTRLTVV.